This T cell receptor (beta chain) was sequenced for a study of blood T cells in healthy people across ages. Overall study findings and caveats: More naive CD4+ cells and higher diversity marked long-lived donors relative to aged donors. Per million T cells, TCR beta diversity dropped roughly linearly as age increased.

It was with a sample-barcoded 5' primer and a J-beta primer mix that a second PCR of roughly 7 to 11 cycles was run. Template switching added a 12-random-nucleotide identifier to every cDNA molecule. From the 5' RACE reads, TCRdb called clonotypes with MiXCR, one entry per CDR3 protein. Here the sample spans roughly 930,000 distinct CDR3 sequences, around 49% being singletons. This clonotype was observed a single time. Its antigen is unknown. The CDR3 consists of 18 residues. Germline-derived CDR1 and CDR2 are KGHDR and SFDVKD. With 3 bases clipped from V and 0 bases from J, the junction kept 9 bases outside the gene matches.

The chain carries TRBV24-1 and TRBJ2-1; 8 bases map to TRBD1. This clonotype was obtained from a man aged 25-45 years in good health. Sequencing was done on a sample of blood. CDR3 bases: TGTGCCACCAGTGATCCCACCTATACAGGGGGCTCCTACAATGAGCAGTTCTTC. Translated, it gives CATSDPTYTGGSYNEQFF.